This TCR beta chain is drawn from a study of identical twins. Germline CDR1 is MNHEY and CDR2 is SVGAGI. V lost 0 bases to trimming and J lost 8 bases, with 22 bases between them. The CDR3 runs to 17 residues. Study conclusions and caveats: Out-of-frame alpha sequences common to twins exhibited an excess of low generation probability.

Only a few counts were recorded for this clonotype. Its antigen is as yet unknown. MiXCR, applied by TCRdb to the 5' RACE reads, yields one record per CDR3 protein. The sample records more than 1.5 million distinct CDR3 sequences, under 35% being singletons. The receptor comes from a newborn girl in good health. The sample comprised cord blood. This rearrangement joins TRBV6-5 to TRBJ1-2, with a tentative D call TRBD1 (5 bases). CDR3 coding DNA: TGTGCCAGCAGTTACTCGTTAGGGCCCGGGGGAGCTAGAGGCTACACCTTC. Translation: CASSYSLGPGGARGYTF.